Listed here are 27 T cell receptor beta chains from one sample, sequenced in a study of metastatic and nonmetastatic thyroid tumors (dated by TCRdb to 2020 to 2021). Libraries were built with PCR. Instrument used: Illumina HiSeq 4000. The public reads were reanalyzed by TCRdb: fastp trimming at Q25, MiXCR alignment, in-frame beta chains only. This sample gives approximately 15,000 clones in total; approximately 32% of them show up just once. 25% to 30% of the sample is held by the ten biggest clonotypes. No patient had received any treatment before thyroid surgery. Sequenced sample: tumor tissue. Receptors were obtained from a female donor with papillary thyroid cancer or a benign thyroid nodule (not recorded which). Some clones in this sample may be carry-over from other donors' samples.

This clone was seen ten or more times. An end of the junction does not agree with germline; a read error may underlie this. This specimen includes other DNA sequences encoding the same CDR3. The J gene is TRBJ2-1, the V gene TRBV10-3; TRBD2 aligns across 9 bases. There are 18 residues in the CDR3. Germline loops: CDR1 ENHRY, CDR2 SYGVKD. The CDR3, as DNA: TGCGCCATCAGTGACATTTTAGCGGGAGAAGGCTCCTACAATGAGCAGTTCTTC. Protein: CAISDILAGEGSYNEQFF.

This clone appeared many times. V gene TRBV3-1 combines with J gene TRBJ2-7, with 14 bases identical to TRBD2. This CDR3 spans 17 amino acids. Germline trimming cut 4 bases from V and 6 bases from J; bases unmatched to any gene: 11. The V gene's germline CDR1 is LGHDT and CDR2 YNNKEL (reference sequence). CDR3 sequence (DNA): TGTGCCAGCAGCCGGGGGACTAGCGGGAGTTCGTACTTCGAGCAGTACTTC. Protein product: CASSRGTSGSSYFEQYF.

This clone was seen many times. The V call is TRBV7-3, the J call TRBJ2-1; 7 bases map to TRBD2. The CDR3 is made up of 15 amino acids. Germline-derived CDR1 and CDR2 are SGHTA and FQGTGA. Trimming took 3 bases from V and 4 from J; bases not matched to a gene: 6. DNA of the CDR3: TGTGCCAGCAGCTTTACGGGACTAACGTACAATGAGCAGTTCTTC. This gives the protein CASSFTGLTYNEQFF.

This sequence joins TRBV20-1 and TRBJ2-7; D not resolved. From germline, CDR1 is DFQATT and CDR2 SNEGSKA (reference sequence). V lost 1 base and J lost 2, with 9 bases in between. This CDR3 is 13 amino acids long. The CDR3 region is CSARGGDPYEQYF. CDR3 nucleotides: TGCAGTGCTAGAGGAGGAGATCCCTACGAGCAGTACTTC.

In the case of this clone: This same CDR3 is encoded by further DNA sequences in the sample. The V call is TRBV6-1, the J call TRBJ2-1; 8 bases line up with TRBD1. Germline CDR1 reads MNHNS; CDR2 reads SASEGT. V lost 6 bases, J lost 4 bases, and 5 bases stayed unmatched. CDR3 length: 14 amino acids. CDR3 protein: CASSPGQEYNEQFF. Written as DNA, the CDR3 is TGTGCCAGCAGCCCGGGACAGGAATACAATGAGCAGTTCTTC.

This clone came up a few times. This sequence joins TRBV30 and TRBJ1-3; the D gene is possibly TRBD1 (6 bases). The CDR3 runs 15 residues. Germline values: CDR1 GTSNPN, CDR2 SVGIG (reference sequence). V was shortened by 0 bases and J by 0 bases, with 9 bases between the two germline ends. CDR3 sequence (DNA): TGTGCCTGGAGTGTAGGGGGGCACTCTGGAAACACCATATATTTT. It specifies CAWSVGGHSGNTIYF.

This clone was seen only a few times. The rearrangement joins TRBV19 to TRBJ2-1; D perhaps matches TRBD1 (5 bases). This CDR3 has 14 amino acids. Germline CDR1 and CDR2: LNHDA and SQIVND (reference sequence). V was cut by 5 bases and J by 10 bases, with 18 bases left in between. The CDR3 loop is CASSPHGAFGEQFF. In nucleotides, the CDR3 is TGTGCCAGTAGTCCCCATGGGGCCTTCGGCGAGCAGTTCTTC.

This clone is labeled medium-sized. The chain combines TRBV20-1 with TRBJ2-2; TRBD1 agrees at 10 bases. Germline trimming cut 6 bases from V and 6 bases from J; bases unmatched to any gene: 7. Germline V gene lookup returns CDR1 DFQATT and CDR2 SNEGSKA (reference sequence). The CDR3 is 14 amino acids. The CDR3 sequence: CSAGQGPHSGELFF. The CDR3 nucleotides are TGCAGTGCGGGACAGGGGCCCCATTCCGGGGAGCTGTTTTTT.

The sample holds many counts of this clone. The chain carries TRBV24-1 and TRBJ1-5; D unclear. V was shortened by 0 bases and J by 3 bases, with 8 bases between the two germline ends. Germline V gene lookup returns CDR1 KGHDR and CDR2 SFDVKD. The CDR3 runs to 15 residues. The CDR3 protein is CATSDLHDTNQPQHF. In DNA form, the CDR3 reads TGTGCCACCAGTGATTTGCACGACACCAATCAGCCCCAGCATTTT.

This clone was seen at least ten times. The V call is TRBV7-3, the J call TRBJ2-1; D possibly corresponds to TRBD2 (6 bases). V was cut by 3 bases and J by 5 bases, with 8 bases left in between. This CDR3 is 13 amino acids long. Germline CDR1 and CDR2: SGHTA and FQGTGA. The chain's CDR3 is CASSLGTHNEQFF. The CDR3 DNA reads TGTGCCAGCAGCTTGGGGACTCACAATGAGCAGTTCTTC.

This clone was recorded at least ten times. The chain recombines TRBV2 with TRBJ1-1; a possible D gene is TRBD1 (5 bases). Germline loops: CDR1 SNHLY, CDR2 FYNNEI. V was pared by 4 bases and J by 1 base, with 10 bases between. The CDR3 is 14 amino acids. As DNA, the CDR3 is TGTGCCAGCAGTGGGGGGGGGTCGAACACTGAAGCTTTCTTT. Its protein product is CASSGGGSNTEAFF.

In the case of this clone: Relative to the germline gene, one junction end is altered; a read error may explain this. The chain carries TRBV9 and TRBJ2-1, with 12 positions matching TRBD2. CDR3 size: 17 residues. Per the germline V gene, CDR1 is SGDLS and CDR2 is YYNGEE. CDR3 DNA sequence: TGTGTCAGCAGCGGGGGGACTAGCGGGCCTTCCTACAATGAGCAGTTCTTC. Its translation is CVSSGGTSGPSYNEQFF.

The V gene is TRBV7-6, the J gene TRBJ1-2; perhaps TRBD1 as D (6 bases). CDR3 size: 17 residues. Trimming removed 0 bases from V and 7 bases from J, with 21 bases in between. CDR1 SGHVS and CDR2 FNYEAQ come from the germline V gene. The CDR3 DNA is TGTGCCAGCAGCTTAGCCGGCAACTCGGGACAATATGGTGGCTACACCTTC. Translating it yields CASSLAGNSGQYGGYTF. Combining the CDR3 with reference TRBV7-6 and TRBJ1-2 gives the whole variable domain GAGVSQSPRYKVTKRGQDVALRCDPISGHVSLYWYRQALGQGPEFLTYFNYEAQQDKSGLPNDRFSAERPEGSISTLTIQRTEQRDSAMYRCASSLAGNSGQYGGYTFGSGTRLTVV.

The chain combines TRBV13 with TRBJ2-7; TRBD2 agrees at 15 bases. The CDR3 loop spans 16 amino acids. Trimming at V came to 6 bases and at J to 2 bases, leaving 5 bases not matched to a gene. Germline V gene sequence: CDR1 PRHDT, CDR2 FYEKMQ (reference sequence). The CDR3 is CASSPRTSGRAYEQYF. The CDR3 region has the DNA TGTGCCAGCAGTCCGAGGACTAGCGGGAGGGCCTACGAGCAGTACTTC.

The genes are TRBV20-1 and TRBJ2-7, with D maybe TRBD2 (5 bases). The V end was cut by 0 bases, the J end by 2 bases, with 14 bases between. The CDR3 totals 15 residues. Per germline, CDR1 DFQATT and CDR2 SNEGSKA (reference sequence). CDR3 protein: CSARDLGVLTYEQYF. The DNA of the CDR3 is TGCAGTGCTAGAGATCTGGGAGTGTTGACCTACGAGCAGTACTTC.

The sample holds a few counts of this clone. The chain is built from TRBV11-2 and TRBJ2-2; D call uncertain. Germline CDR1 and CDR2: SGHAT and FQNNGV. V lost 1 base to trimming and J lost 4 bases, with 13 bases between them. The CDR3 totals 16 residues. For the CDR3, the DNA is TGTGCCAGCAGCTTAGGTTCAGTCGGACGCACCGGGGAGCTGTTTTTT. Translation gives CASSLGSVGRTGELFF.

This clone was seen ten or more times. This sequence joins TRBV9 and TRBJ1-5, with 7 bases matching TRBD1. Germline V gene sequence: CDR1 SGDLS, CDR2 YYNGEE. The CDR3 has 15 amino acids. With 3 bases clipped from V and 0 bases from J, the junction kept 3 bases outside the gene matches. The CDR3 DNA reads as TGTGCCAGCAGCGACGGGACAGCTAGCAATCAGCCCCAGCATTTT. Its translation: CASSDGTASNQPQHF.

This chain links TRBV20-1 with TRBJ1-5, with a possible D match to TRBD1 (5 bases). Looked up from germline, CDR1 is DFQATT and CDR2 is SNEGSKA (reference sequence). The CDR3 length is 19 residues. The V end lost 1 base, the J end lost 7 bases, and 29 bases lay between the germline ends. CDR3 protein: CSARGGPPTARPGEQPQHF. Written as DNA, the CDR3 is TGCAGTGCTAGAGGGGGCCCACCGACAGCCCGTCCGGGGGAGCAGCCCCAGCATTTT.

There are many counts of this clone. The chain is built from TRBV19 and TRBJ2-7; D uncertain. Trimming pared 3 bases from V and 5 bases from J, leaving 5 bases between. Per the germline V gene, CDR1 is LNHDA and CDR2 is SQIVND (reference sequence). This CDR3 has 11 amino acids. In DNA, the CDR3 is TGTGCCAGTAGTATGAGAGACGAGCAGTACTTC. Protein sequence: CASSMRDEQYF.

V and J are TRBV4-1 and TRBJ2-1; D gene unclear. V lost 0 bases, J lost 5 bases, and 14 bases lay in between. Germline loops: CDR1 MGHRA, CDR2 YSYEKL. The CDR3 contains 16 residues. DNA for the CDR3: TGCGCCAGCAGCCAAGATCCCTATCGGGTGGACAATGAGCAGTTCTTC. Amino acid sequence: CASSQDPYRVDNEQFF.

The CDR3 DNA reads as TGTGCCAGCAGTGCGGGTTTTGGTACCTACGAGCAGTACTTC. It translates to CASSAGFGTYEQYF. The V call is TRBV2, the J call TRBJ2-7; D is undetermined. The CDR3 consists of 14 residues. V dropped 4 bases and J dropped 2 bases, with 12 bases sitting between them. Germline-derived CDR1 and CDR2 are SNHLY and FYNNEI.

This clone came up many times. The rearrangement links TRBV20-1 to TRBJ1-1; D possibly corresponds to TRBD1 (5 bases). CDR1 is DFQATT and CDR2 is SNEGSKA in the germline V gene (reference sequence). The germline V and J ends were trimmed by 3 bases and 4 bases, with 18 bases remaining between them. The CDR3 contains 15 residues. As DNA, the CDR3 is TGCAGTGCTAGTGCCCCAACGGCGGGGGGCACTGAAGCTTTCTTT. Protein: CSASAPTAGGTEAFF.

By share, this clone ranks as medium-sized. The V and J genes are TRBV11-1 and TRBJ1-3; D is undetermined. The CDR3 extends over 17 amino acids. CDR1 and CDR2 from the germline V gene are SGHAT and FQDESV (reference sequence). V lost 0 bases and J lost 2, with 14 bases in between. The CDR3 loop reads CASSLAGRRMAGNTIYF. The CDR3, as DNA: TGTGCCAGCAGCTTAGCTGGCCGGCGAATGGCTGGAAACACCATATATTTT.

CDR3 coding DNA: TGTGCCAGCACCCACAGGGCGACTAGCAATCAGCCCCAGCATTTT. It is translated as CASTHRATSNQPQHF. The chain combines TRBV6-1 with TRBJ1-5; D might be TRBD1 (6 bases). Trimming shortened V by 7 bases and J by 0 bases, and 13 bases separated the two germline ends. This CDR3 is built from 15 residues. From germline, CDR1 is MNHNS and CDR2 SASEGT.

This clone has more than one count but fewer than ten. The V and J genes are TRBV10-3 and TRBJ1-5, with D tentatively TRBD1 (6 bases). Germline assignment: CDR1 ENHRY and CDR2 SYGVKD. V shed 3 bases and J shed 2 bases, with 8 bases lying between them. CDR3 length: 14 residues. CDR3 sequence reads: CAISDRGRNQPQHF. CDR3 bases: TGTGCCATCAGTGACAGGGGACGCAATCAGCCCCAGCATTTT.

The V gene is TRBV20-1, the J gene TRBJ2-1; 9 nucleotides line up with TRBD2. Germline lookup yields CDR1 DFQATT and CDR2 SNEGSKA (reference sequence). The CDR3 is 16 amino acids. J was trimmed by 7 bases and V by 8 bases; bases with no gene match: 18. CDR3 residues: CSSPRWGLATGNEQFF. Written as DNA, the CDR3 is TGCAGTTCTCCTAGATGGGGACTAGCTACGGGGAATGAGCAGTTCTTC.

In DNA, the CDR3 is TGTGCCAGCAGTCTAGCGGCCTATTCCCAAGAGACCCAGTACTTC. This codes for CASSLAAYSQETQYF. The rearrangement uses TRBV7-8 and TRBJ2-5; 7 bases fit TRBD2. The CDR3 runs 15 residues. Germline CDR1 and CDR2: SGHVS and FQNEAQ. The V segment lost 6 bases and the J segment 1 base; nucleotides outside the gene matches: 8.